The 5 T cell receptor beta chains below all came from one sample that was sequenced in a study of cytomegalovirus exposure and HLA in healthy donors. The study ran its PCR with 60 Vbeta and 13 Jbeta primers. Profiling relied on immunoSEQ multiplex PCR, and the TCRdb table lists in-frame clones only, not all of them. Of approximately 170,000 clones in the sample, around four fifths were seen once. The sample taken for sequencing was PBMCs. These receptors were taken from a man aged 18 to 29 in good health and CMV-seropositive.

Only a few counts were recorded for this clone. The chain uses TRBV6-1 and TRBJ1-1; 7 bases agree with TRBD1. Germline assignment: CDR1 MNHNS and CDR2 SASEGT. There are 16 residues in the CDR3. The trim removed 4 bases at V and 4 bases at J, leaving 12 bases unmatched. Here the CDR3 DNA reads TGTGCCAGCAGTGCGTCAGGAAGGGGGCGGCTCACTGAAGCTTTCTTT. As protein: CASSASGRGRLTEAFF.

V and J are TRBV5-1 and TRBJ2-4; possibly TRBD2 for D (5 bases). The CDR3 has 16 amino acids. Germline-derived CDR1 and CDR2 are SGHRS and YFSETQ. V was clipped by 0 bases and J by 1 base, with 11 bases between them. Here the CDR3 reads CASSLAGSVAKNIQYF. Here the CDR3 DNA reads TGCGCCAGCAGCTTGGCGGGGAGCGTGGCCAAAAACATTCAGTACTTC.

The V gene is TRBV7-9, the J gene TRBJ2-7, with 8 nucleotides matching TRBD1. After removal of 5 bases from V and 3 bases from J, the junction contained 6 bases not matched to a gene. CDR1 is SEHNR and CDR2 is FQNEAQ in the germline V gene (reference sequence). The CDR3 covers 14 residues. The CDR3 loop is CASSPGQGFYEQYF. The DNA for the CDR3 is TGTGCCAGCAGCCCAGGACAGGGTTTCTACGAGCAGTACTTC.

CDR3 sequence reads: CASSLIRASGSYEQFF. As DNA, the CDR3 is TGTGCCAGCAGTTTAATTCGGGCTAGCGGGAGCTATGAGCAGTTCTTC. V gene TRBV27 combines with J gene TRBJ2-1; the match to TRBD2 covers 10 bases. The CDR3 is 16 residues long. The V and J ends lost 2 bases and 8 bases, in that order; junction bases with no gene match: 9. Germline assignment: CDR1 MNHEY and CDR2 SMNVEV (reference sequence).

V is TRBV19 and J is TRBJ2-1, with 9 nucleotides matching TRBD1. V gave up 5 bases and J gave up 4 bases; unmatched junction bases: 9. The germline gives CDR1 LNHDA, CDR2 SQIVND (reference sequence). The CDR3 is 16 residues long. CDR3: CASSVVGTGKYNEQFF. DNA for the CDR3: TGTGCCAGTAGTGTGGTCGGGACAGGGAAGTACAATGAGCAGTTCTTC. The full variable domain, with the rest looked up from reference TRBV19 and TRBJ2-1, is DGGITQSPKYLFRKEGQNVTLSCEQNLNHDAMYWYRQDPGQGLRLIYYSQIVNDFQKGDIAEGYSVSREKKESFPLTVTSAQKNPTAFYLCASSVVGTGKYNEQFFGPGTRLTVL.